This T cell receptor (beta chain) was captured in a study of T cell responses to AZD1222 COVID-19 vaccine. Turning to this clone: Its specificity is unknown.

The repertoire was sequenced with immunoSEQ multiplex PCR; TCRdb's copy has only in-frame clones and lacks some. The sample includes about 120,000 clones, 87% seen only once; the top ten take 8% to 13%. Study observations and caveats: Repertoires were obtained solely post-peak T cell response.

The V and J ends lost 4 bases and 1 base respectively, with 17 bases between them. CDR3 length: 18 amino acids. CDR1 is SEHNR, CDR2 FQNEAQ, per germline (reference sequence). J is TRBJ2-6 and V is TRBV7-9; D is uncertain. Sequenced material: peripheral blood, taken on day 0 of AZD1222 vaccination. The origin of this receptor is an adult in good health. The CDR3 loop reads CASSSPKDVESGANVLTF. In DNA form, the CDR3 reads TGTGCCAGCAGCTCACCCAAGGACGTAGAATCTGGGGCCAACGTCCTGACTTTC.